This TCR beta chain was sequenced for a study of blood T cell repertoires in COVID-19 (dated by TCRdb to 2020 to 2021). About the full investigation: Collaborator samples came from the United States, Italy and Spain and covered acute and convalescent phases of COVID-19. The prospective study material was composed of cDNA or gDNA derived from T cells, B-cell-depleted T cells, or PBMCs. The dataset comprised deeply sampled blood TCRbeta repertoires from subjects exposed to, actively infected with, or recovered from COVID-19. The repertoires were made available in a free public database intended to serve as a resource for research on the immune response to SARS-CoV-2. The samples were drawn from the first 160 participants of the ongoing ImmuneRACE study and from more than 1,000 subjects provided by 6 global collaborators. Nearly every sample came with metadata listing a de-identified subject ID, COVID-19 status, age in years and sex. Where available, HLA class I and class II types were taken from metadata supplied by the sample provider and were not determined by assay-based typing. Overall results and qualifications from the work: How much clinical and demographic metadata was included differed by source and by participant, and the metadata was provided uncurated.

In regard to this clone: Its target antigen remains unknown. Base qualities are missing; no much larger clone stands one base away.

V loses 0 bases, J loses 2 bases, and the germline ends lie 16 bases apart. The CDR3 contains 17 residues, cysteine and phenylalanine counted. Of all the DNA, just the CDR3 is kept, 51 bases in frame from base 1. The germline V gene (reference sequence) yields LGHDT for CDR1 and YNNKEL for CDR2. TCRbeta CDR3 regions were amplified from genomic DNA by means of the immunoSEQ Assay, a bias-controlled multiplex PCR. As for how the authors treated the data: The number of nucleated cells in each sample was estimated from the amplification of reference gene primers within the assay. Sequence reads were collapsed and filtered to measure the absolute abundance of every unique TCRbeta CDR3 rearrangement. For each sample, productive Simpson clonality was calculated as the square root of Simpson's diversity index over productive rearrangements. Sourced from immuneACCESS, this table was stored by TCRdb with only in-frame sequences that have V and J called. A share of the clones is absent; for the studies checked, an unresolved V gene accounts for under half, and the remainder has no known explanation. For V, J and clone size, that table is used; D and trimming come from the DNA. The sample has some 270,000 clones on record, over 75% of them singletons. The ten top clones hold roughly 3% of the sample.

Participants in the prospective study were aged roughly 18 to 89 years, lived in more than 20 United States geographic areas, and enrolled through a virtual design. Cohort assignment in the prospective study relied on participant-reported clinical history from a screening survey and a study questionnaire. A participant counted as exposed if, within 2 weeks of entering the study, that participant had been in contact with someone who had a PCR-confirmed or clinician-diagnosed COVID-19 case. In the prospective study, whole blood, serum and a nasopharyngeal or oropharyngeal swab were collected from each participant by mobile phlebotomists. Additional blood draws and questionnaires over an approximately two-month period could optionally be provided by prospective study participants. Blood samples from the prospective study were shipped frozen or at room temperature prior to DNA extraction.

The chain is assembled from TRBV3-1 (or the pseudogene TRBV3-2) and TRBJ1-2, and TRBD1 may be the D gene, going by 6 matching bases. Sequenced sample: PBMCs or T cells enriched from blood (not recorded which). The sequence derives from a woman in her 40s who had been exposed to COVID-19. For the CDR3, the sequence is CASSQDLPQTGNYGYTF. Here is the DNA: TGTGCCAGCAGCCAAGATCTCCCCCAGACAGGCAACTATGGCTACACCTTC.